This paragraph covers one T cell receptor (beta chain) sequence. Its antigen remains unidentified. The sample belongs to a study of cytomegalovirus exposure and HLA in healthy donors. General observations from the study: Reports showed the classifier diagnosing cytomegalovirus status with high specificity and sensitivity. Cytomegalovirus association was assigned to about 150 TCR beta chains. Clusters of TCRs from the first cohort tended to co-occur in the 100 to 150 validation repertoires (as a later analysis found).

Germline CDR1 and CDR2: MNHEY and SVGAGI. V lost 8 bases, J lost 4 bases, and 14 bases lay in between. There are 13 residues in the CDR3. The donors were part of the validation cohort, which consisted of more than 90 subjects and was separate from the first cohort of 666 subjects. Sequencing used immunoSEQ multiplex PCR; TCRdb keeps in-frame clones, though not all of them. The sample has approximately 300,000 clones, about 85% seen once. What was sequenced was PBMCs. The gene calls are TRBV6-5 and TRBJ1-1; no definite D call. This receptor was obtained from a woman aged 30 to 39 in good health and CMV-seropositive. CDR3 amino acids: CASGDWEPTEAFF. CDR3 bases: TGTGCCAGCGGGGATTGGGAACCCACTGAAGCTTTCTTT.